This TCR beta chain originates from a study of T cell responses to AZD1222 COVID-19 vaccine. In regard to this clone: Its target is not known.

Overall study findings and caveats: White British ancestry dominated among donors, who included more females, and clonal diversity was possibly underestimated. Regions 160-218 and 743-854 held dominance among vaccine-associated CD4 TCRs, which spanned spike.

Clones were sequenced by immunoSEQ multiplex PCR, and TCRdb holds only the in-frame ones, with some missing. The sample holds about 150,000 clones; roughly 86% are singletons and the top ten take about 5%. CDR1 and CDR2 from the germline V gene are MDHEN and SYDVKM. This CDR3 is built from 15 residues. V was pared by 6 bases and J by 2 bases, with 17 bases between. This TCR was sampled from an adult who received the MenACWY meningococcal vaccine as a control. The V and J genes are TRBV28 and TRBJ2-7; D is undetermined. Sequenced material: peripheral blood, taken 28 days after the second dose of the MenACWY control vaccine. The CDR3 protein is CASRGLWGSPYEQYF. The CDR3 DNA reads TGTGCCAGCAGGGGCTTGTGGGGATCCCCCTACGAGCAGTACTTC.